The clone carrying this T cell receptor beta chain was detected many times. What it binds is not known. This CDR3 comprises 16 residues. Trimming shortened V by 7 bases and J by 0 bases, and 16 bases separated the two germline ends. Authors of the study amplified TCR beta CDR3 regions from RNA transcripts. Primed by the HTBI set, a first-round RT-PCR was run on the TCR CDR3. MiXCR was run by TCRdb on the multiplex PCR reads, yielding one entry per CDR3 protein. Of 530,000 or so distinct CDR3 sequences listed, 24% are singletons. The sample is drawn from a study of T cells in Graves' hyperthyroidism and ophthalmopathy. Whole-study results and caveats: Ophthalmopathy was predicted by the model a median of 6.5 months ahead of onset. Most expanded thyroid clonotypes above 0.001 also appeared in blood.

The sequencing input was blood. The chain recombines TRBV12-3 or TRBV12-4 with TRBJ1-3, with D maybe TRBD1 (5 bases). The receptor's source is a woman in her twenties or thirties with Graves' ophthalmopathy. The CDR3 is CASTRGERLSGNTIYF. CDR3 bases: TGTGCCAGCACCCGGGGGGAACGTCTCTCTGGAAACACCATATATTTT.